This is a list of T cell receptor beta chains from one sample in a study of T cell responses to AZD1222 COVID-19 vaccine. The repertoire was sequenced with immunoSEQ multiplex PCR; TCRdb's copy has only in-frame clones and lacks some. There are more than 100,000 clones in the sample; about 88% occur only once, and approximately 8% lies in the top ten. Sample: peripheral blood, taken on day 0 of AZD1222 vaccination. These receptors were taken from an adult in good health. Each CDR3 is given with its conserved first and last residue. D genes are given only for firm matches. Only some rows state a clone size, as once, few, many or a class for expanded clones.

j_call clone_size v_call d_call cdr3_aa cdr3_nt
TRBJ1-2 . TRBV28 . CASSYTGNYGYTF TGTGCCAGCAGTTACACAGGGAACTATGGCTACACCTTC
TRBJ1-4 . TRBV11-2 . CASSLGDWGSATNEKLFF TGTGCCAGCAGCTTAGGGGACTGGGGTTCTGCAACTAATGAAAAACTGTTTTTT
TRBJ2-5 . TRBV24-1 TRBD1 CATSEPTGGARAETQYF TGTGCCACCAGTGAACCTACAGGGGGCGCGAGAGCAGAGACCCAGTACTTC
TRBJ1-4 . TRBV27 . CASSSGRWEKLFF TGTGCCAGCAGTTCGGGGCGGTGGGAAAAACTGTTTTTT
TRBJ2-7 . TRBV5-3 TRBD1 CARSRQGANSYEQYF TGTGCCAGAAGCCGACAGGGGGCAAACTCCTACGAGCAGTACTTC
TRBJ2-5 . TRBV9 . CASSPVGEWTETQYF TGTGCCAGCAGCCCAGTGGGGGAGTGGACTGAGACCCAGTACTTC
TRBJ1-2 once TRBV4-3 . CASSQDSGQNYGYTF TGCGCCAGCAGCCAAGATTCTGGACAGAACTATGGCTACACCTTC
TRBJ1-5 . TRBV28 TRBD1 CASNPTGEPQHF TGTGCCAGCAACCCCACAGGGGAGCCCCAGCATTTT
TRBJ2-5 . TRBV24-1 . CATSDFQETQYF TGTGCCACCAGTGATTTTCAGGAGACCCAGTACTTC
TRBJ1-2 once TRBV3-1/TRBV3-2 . CASSPLGEVNYGYTF TGTGCCAGCAGCCCCCTGGGGGAAGTGAACTATGGCTACACCTTC
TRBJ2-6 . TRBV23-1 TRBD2 CASSLAGGPAGANVLTF TGCGCCAGCAGTCTAGCGGGAGGGCCAGCTGGGGCCAACGTCCTGACTTTC
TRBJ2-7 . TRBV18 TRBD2 CASSTGTSGTYEQYF TGTGCCAGCTCTACCGGGACTAGCGGGACCTACGAGCAGTACTTC
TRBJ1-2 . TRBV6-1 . CASSDGLVDYGYTF TGTGCCAGCAGTGACGGACTAGTGGACTATGGCTACACCTTC
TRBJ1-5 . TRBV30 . CAWRGGSHQPQHF TGTGCCTGGAGAGGAGGCTCCCATCAGCCCCAGCATTTT
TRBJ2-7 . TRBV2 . CASSERNRGGQYF TGTGCCAGCAGTGAAAGGAACAGGGGAGGGCAGTACTTC
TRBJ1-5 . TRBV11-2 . CASSLERGGQPQHF TGTGCCAGCAGCTTAGAGAGGGGGGGCCAGCCCCAGCATTTT
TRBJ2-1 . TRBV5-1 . CASSLVDNEQFF TGCGCCAGCAGCTTGGTGGACAATGAGCAGTTCTTC
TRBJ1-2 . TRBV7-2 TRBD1 CASSAQDRAGGYTF TGTGCCAGCAGCGCACAGGACAGGGCAGGAGGCTACACCTTC
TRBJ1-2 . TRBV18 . CASSPRGGVDGYTF TGTGCCAGCTCACCTCGCGGCGGGGTTGATGGCTACACCTTC
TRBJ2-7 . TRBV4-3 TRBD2 CASSQDPGRDYEQYF TGCGCCAGCAGCCAAGATCCGGGGAGGGACTACGAGCAGTACTTC
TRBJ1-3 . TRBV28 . CASTQTSSGNTIYF TGTGCCAGCACTCAAACGTCCTCTGGAAACACCATATATTTT
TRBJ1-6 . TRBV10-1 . CASSAGASASPLHF TGCGCCAGCAGTGCTGGGGCGTCGGCTTCACCCCTCCACTTT
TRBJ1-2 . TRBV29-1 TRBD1 CSADPGQGVRYGYTF TGCAGCGCCGATCCGGGACAGGGGGTCCGCTATGGCTACACCTTC
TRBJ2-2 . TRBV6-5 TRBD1 CASSFRTGVNTGELFF TGTGCCAGCAGTTTCCGGACAGGGGTGAACACCGGGGAGCTGTTTTTT
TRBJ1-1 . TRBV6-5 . CASSLHRDRAFF TGTGCCAGCAGCCTCCACCGGGACCGGGCTTTCTTT
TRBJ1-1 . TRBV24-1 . CATSEAGAREAFF TGTGCCACCAGTGAGGCCGGGGCCAGGGAAGCTTTCTTT
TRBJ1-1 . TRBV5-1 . CASSLARNTEAFF TGCGCCAGCAGCTTGGCGCGGAACACTGAAGCTTTCTTT
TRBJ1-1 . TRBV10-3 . CAISESMGRPFNTEAFF TGTGCCATCAGTGAGTCAATGGGACGGCCGTTCAACACTGAAGCTTTCTTT
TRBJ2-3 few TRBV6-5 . CASTPSVWTDTQYF TGTGCCAGCACCCCTAGCGTTTGGACAGATACGCAGTATTTT
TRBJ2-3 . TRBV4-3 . CASSQDGDPPTDTQYF TGCGCCAGCAGCCAAGATGGCGACCCCCCCACAGATACGCAGTATTTT
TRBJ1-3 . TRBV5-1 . CASSLGGNTIYF TGCGCCAGCAGCCTTGGTGGAAACACCATATATTTT
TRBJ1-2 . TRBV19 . CASSRGPGYGYTF TGTGCCAGTAGTAGGGGGCCGGGCTATGGCTACACCTTC
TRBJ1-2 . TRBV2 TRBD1 CASSDRTGGDSYGYTF TGTGCCAGCAGTGACAGAACAGGGGGCGACTCCTATGGCTACACCTTC
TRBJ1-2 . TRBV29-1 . CSVDTAYNYGYTF TGCAGCGTTGACACAGCCTATAACTATGGCTACACCTTC
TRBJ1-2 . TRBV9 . CASSVSSQQGGYGYTF TGTGCCAGCAGCGTAAGTTCCCAACAGGGTGGCTATGGCTACACCTTC
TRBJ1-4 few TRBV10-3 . CAIGGLRDADEKLFF TGTGCCATTGGGGGTTTGAGGGACGCCGATGAAAAACTGTTTTTT
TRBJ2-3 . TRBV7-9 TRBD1 CASSLGQGSTDTQYF TGTGCCAGCAGCTTAGGACAGGGCAGCACAGATACGCAGTATTTT
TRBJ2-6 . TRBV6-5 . CASRGRHPSYVLTF TGTGCCAGCAGGGGGAGACATCCCTCTTATGTCCTGACTTTC
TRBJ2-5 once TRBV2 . CASSIENQETQYF TGTGCCAGCAGTATTGAGAATCAAGAGACCCAGTACTTC
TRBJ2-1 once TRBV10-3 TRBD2 CAISSLTSGGGNEQFF TGTGCCATCAGCTCTCTAACCAGCGGGGGGGGTAATGAGCAGTTCTTC
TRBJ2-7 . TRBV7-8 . CASSLTRGEQYF TGTGCCAGCAGCCTAACTAGAGGCGAGCAGTACTTC
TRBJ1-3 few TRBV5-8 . CASSRDLRAIYF TGTGCCAGCAGTCGGGACCTCCGTGCCATATATTTT
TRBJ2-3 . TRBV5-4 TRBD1 CASRTGQGTDTQYF TGTGCCAGCAGGACGGGACAGGGAACAGATACGCAGTATTTT
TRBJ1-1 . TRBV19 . CASKVNTEAFF TGTGCCAGTAAGGTGAACACTGAAGCTTTCTTT
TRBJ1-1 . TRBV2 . CAGALTETEAFF TGTGCCGGAGCGTTAACAGAGACTGAAGCTTTCTTT
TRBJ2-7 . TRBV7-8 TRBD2 CASSLVGGVKEHEQYF TGTGCCAGCAGCTTAGTGGGGGGGGTTAAGGAGCACGAGCAGTACTTC
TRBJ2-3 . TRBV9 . CASSSATPTDTQYF TGTGCCAGCAGCTCAGCTACTCCCACAGATACGCAGTATTTT
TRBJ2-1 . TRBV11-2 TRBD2 CASSLGPSSGNYEQFF TGTGCCAGCAGCTTAGGTCCGTCTAGCGGGAATTATGAGCAGTTCTTC
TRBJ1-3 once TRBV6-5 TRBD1 CASRRDRVMNTIYF TGTGCCAGCAGGCGGGACAGGGTGATGAACACCATATATTTT
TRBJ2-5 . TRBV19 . CASTHGRTQETQYF TGTGCCAGTACCCACGGTAGGACTCAAGAGACCCAGTACTTC
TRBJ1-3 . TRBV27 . CASSSPGSGNTIYF TGTGCCAGCAGTTCACCGGGGAGTGGAAACACCATATATTTT
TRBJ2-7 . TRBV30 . CAWSRGGGSSYEQYF TGTGCCTGGAGCAGGGGAGGGGGGAGTAGTTACGAGCAGTACTTC
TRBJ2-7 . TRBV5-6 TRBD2 CASSSGIGTSGSYEQYF TGTGCCAGCAGCTCCGGGATAGGGACTAGCGGGAGCTACGAGCAGTACTTC